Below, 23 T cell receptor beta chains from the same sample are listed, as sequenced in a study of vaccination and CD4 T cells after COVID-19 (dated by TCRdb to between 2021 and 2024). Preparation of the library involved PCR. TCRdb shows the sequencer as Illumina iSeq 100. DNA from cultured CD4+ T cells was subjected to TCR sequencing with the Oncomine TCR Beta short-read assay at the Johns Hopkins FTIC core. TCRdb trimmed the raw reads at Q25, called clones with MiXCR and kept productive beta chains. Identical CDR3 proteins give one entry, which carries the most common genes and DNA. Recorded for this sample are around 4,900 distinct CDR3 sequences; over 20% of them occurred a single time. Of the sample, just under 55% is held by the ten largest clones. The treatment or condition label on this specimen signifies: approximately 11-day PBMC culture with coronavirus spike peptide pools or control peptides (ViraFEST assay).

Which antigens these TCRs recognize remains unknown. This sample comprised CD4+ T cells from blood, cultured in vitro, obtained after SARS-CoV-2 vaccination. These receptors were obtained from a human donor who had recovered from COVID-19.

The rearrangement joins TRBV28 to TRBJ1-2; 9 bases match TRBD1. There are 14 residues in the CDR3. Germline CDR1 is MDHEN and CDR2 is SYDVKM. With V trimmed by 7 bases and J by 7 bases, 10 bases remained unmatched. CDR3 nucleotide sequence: TGTGCCAGCATCTCCGGGACAGGGTTGGGTGGCTACACCTTC. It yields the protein CASISGTGLGGYTF.

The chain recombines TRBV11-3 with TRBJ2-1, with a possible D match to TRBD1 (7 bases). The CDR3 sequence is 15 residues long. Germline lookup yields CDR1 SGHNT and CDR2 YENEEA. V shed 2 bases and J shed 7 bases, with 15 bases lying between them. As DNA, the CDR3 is TGTGCCAGCAGCTTACAGGGGGGTGTAGGGAATGAGCAGTTCTTC. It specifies CASSLQGGVGNEQFF.

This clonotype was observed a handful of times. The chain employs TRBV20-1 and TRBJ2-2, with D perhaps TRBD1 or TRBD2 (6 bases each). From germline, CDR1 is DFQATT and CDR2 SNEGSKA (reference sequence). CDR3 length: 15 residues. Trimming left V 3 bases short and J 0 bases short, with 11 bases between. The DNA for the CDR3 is TGCAGTGCTAGCCTAGGGGGGACGAACACCGGGGAGCTGTTTTTT. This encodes CSASLGGTNTGELFF.

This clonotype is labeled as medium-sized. CDR3 sequence reads: CASSLTGGTPTTYF. DNA for the CDR3: TGTGCCAGCAGCCTAACCGGGGGAACTCCCACGACATATTTT. The chain links TRBV27 to TRBJ2-3; D may be TRBD2 (6 bases). The CDR3 consists of 14 residues. V was cut by 6 bases and J by 15 bases, with 25 bases left in between. Germline CDR1 is MNHEY and CDR2 is SMNVEV (reference sequence).

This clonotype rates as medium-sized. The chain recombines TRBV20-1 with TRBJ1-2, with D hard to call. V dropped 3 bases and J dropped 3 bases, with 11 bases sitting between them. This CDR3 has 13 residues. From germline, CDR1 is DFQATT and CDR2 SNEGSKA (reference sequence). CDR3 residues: CSASVGSDYGYTF. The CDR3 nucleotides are TGCAGTGCTAGTGTGGGGTCGGACTATGGCTACACCTTC.

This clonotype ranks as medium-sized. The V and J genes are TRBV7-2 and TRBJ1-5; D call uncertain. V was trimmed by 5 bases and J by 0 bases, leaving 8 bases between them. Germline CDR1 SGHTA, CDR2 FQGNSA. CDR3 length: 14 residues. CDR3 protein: CASSPVYSNQPQHF. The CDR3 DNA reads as TGTGCCAGCAGCCCGGTCTATAGCAATCAGCCCCAGCATTTT.

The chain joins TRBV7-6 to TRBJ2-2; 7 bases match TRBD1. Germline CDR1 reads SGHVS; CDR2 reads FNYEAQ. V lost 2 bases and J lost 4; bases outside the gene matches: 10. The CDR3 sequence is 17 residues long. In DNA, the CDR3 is TGTGCCAGCAGCTTAATGGGGACCCACAGGGGCACCGGGGAGCTGTTTTTT. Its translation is CASSLMGTHRGTGELFF.

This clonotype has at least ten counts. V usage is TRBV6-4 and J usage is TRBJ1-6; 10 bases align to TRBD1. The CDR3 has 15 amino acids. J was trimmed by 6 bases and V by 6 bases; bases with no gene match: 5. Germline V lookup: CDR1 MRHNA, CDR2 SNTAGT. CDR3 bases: TGTGCCAGCAGGCCTTGGGACAGGGGTAATTCACCCCTCCACTTT. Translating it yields CASRPWDRGNSPLHF.

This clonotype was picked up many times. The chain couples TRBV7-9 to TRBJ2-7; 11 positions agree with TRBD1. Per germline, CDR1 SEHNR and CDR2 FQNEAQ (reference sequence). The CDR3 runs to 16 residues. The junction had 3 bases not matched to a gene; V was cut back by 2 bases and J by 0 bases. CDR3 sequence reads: CASSLNGTGGSYEQYF. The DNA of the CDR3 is TGTGCCAGCAGCTTAAACGGGACAGGGGGCTCCTACGAGCAGTACTTC. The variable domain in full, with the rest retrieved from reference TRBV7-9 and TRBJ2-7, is DTGVSQNPRHKITKRGQNVTFRCDPISEHNRLYWYRQTLGQGPEFLTYFQNEAQLEKSRLLSDRFSAERPKGSFSTLEIQRTEQGDSAMYLCASSLNGTGGSYEQYFGPGTRLTVT.

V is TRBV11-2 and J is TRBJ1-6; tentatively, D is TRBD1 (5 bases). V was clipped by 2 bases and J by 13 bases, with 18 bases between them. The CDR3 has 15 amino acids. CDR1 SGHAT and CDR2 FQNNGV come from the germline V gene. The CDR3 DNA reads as TGTGCCAGCAGCTTACAAGAGGGGCCACCTTTGCCCCTCCACTTT. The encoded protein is CASSLQEGPPLPLHF.

CDR3 amino acids: CASSLAGQGDYTF. The CDR3 region has the DNA TGCGCCAGCAGCTTGGCCGGGCAGGGAGACTACACCTTC. The gene calls are TRBV5-1 and TRBJ1-2; D might be TRBD1 (5 bases). Germline values: CDR1 SGHRS, CDR2 YFSETQ. The V and J ends lost 0 bases and 10 bases respectively, with 13 bases between them. CDR3 length: 13 residues.

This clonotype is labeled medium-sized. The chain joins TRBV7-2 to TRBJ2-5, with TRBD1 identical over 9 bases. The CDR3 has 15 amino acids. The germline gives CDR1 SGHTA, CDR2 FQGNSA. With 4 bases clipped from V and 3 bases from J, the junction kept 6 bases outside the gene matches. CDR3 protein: CASSSYWTGEETQYF. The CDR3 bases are TGTGCCAGCAGCTCCTACTGGACAGGGGAAGAGACCCAGTACTTC.

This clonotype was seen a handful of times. The CDR3 loop reads CSVGWGPGYEQFF. The DNA of the CDR3 is TGCAGCGTGGGCTGGGGGCCAGGATATGAGCAGTTCTTC. The genes are TRBV29-1 and TRBJ2-1; D is perhaps TRBD1 (6 bases). CDR1 is SQVTM, CDR2 ANQGSEA, per germline. The V end was cut by 6 bases, the J end by 8 bases, with 17 bases between. The length of the CDR3 is 13 residues.

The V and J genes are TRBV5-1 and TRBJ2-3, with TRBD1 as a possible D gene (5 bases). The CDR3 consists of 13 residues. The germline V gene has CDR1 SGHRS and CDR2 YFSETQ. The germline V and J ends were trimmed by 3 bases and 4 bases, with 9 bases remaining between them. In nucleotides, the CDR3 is TGCGCCAGCAGCTGGCAGGGATCAGATACGCAGTATTTT. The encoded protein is CASSWQGSDTQYF.

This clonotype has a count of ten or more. In DNA, the CDR3 is TGTGCCAGCTCTACCAGGGTGAACACTGAAGCTTTCTTT. Protein product: CASSTRVNTEAFF. This rearrangement joins TRBV7-2 to TRBJ1-1; TRBD1 is a possible D gene (5 bases). This CDR3 has 13 residues. Germline V lookup: CDR1 SGHTA, CDR2 FQGNSA. Trimming took off 8 bases at V and 0 bases at J, with 10 bases between the two ends.

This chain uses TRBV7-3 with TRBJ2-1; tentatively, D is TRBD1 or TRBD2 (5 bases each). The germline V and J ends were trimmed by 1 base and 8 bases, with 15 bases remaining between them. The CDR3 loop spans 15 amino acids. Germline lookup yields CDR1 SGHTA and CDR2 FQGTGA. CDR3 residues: CASSLIGREFDEQFF. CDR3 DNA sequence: TGTGCCAGCAGCTTAATAGGCAGGGAGTTCGATGAGCAGTTCTTC.

This chain's CDR3 is CASSLRVDTEAFF. As DNA, the CDR3 is TGTGCCAGCAGTTTACGTGTGGACACTGAAGCTTTCTTT. This rearrangement joins TRBV12-3 or TRBV12-4 to TRBJ1-1; D is uncertain. V lost 2 bases and J 3 bases, leaving 7 bases between the germline ends. This CDR3 contains 13 residues.

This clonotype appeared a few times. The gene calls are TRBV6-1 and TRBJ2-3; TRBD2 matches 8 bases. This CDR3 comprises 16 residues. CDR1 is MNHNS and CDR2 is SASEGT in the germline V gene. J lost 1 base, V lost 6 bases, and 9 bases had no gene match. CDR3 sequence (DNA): TGTGCCAGCAGCATAACTGCGGGGGGAGGCACAGATACGCAGTATTTT. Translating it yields CASSITAGGGTDTQYF.

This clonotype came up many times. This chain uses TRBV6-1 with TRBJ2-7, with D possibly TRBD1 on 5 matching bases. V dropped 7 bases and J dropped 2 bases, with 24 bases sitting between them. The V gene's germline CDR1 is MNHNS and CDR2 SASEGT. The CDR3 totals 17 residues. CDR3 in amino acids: CASIPYSWSGSPYEQYF. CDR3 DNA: TGTGCCAGCATCCCTTACTCTTGGTCAGGGTCCCCCTACGAGCAGTACTTC.

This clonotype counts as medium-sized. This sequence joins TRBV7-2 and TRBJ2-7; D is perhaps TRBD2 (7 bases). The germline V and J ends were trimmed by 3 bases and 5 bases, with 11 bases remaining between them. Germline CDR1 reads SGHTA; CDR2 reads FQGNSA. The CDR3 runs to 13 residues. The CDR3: CASSFRGANEQYF. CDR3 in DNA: TGTGCCAGCAGCTTCCGGGGGGCTAACGAGCAGTACTTC. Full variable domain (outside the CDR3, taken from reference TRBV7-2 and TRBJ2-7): GAGVSQSPSNKVTEKGKDVELRCDPISGHTALYWYRQSLGQGLEFLIYFQGNSAPDKSGLPSDRFSAERTGGSVSTLTIQRTQQEDSAVYLCASSFRGANEQYFGPGTRLTVT.

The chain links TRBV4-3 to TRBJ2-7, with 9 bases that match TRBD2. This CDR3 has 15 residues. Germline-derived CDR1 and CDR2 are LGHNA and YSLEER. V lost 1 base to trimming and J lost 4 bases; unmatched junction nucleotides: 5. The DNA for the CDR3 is TGCGCCAGCAGCCAAGGCGCTAGCGGGGCATACGAGCAGTACTTC. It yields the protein CASSQGASGAYEQYF.

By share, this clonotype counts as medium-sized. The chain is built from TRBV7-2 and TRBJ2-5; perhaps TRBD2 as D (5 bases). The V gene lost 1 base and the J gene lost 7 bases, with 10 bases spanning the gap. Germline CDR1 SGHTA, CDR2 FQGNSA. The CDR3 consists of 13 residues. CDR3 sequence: CASSLGTEGTQYF. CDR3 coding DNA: TGTGCCAGCAGCTTAGGAACCGAGGGGACCCAGTACTTC. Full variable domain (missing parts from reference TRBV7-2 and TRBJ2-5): GAGVSQSPSNKVTEKGKDVELRCDPISGHTALYWYRQSLGQGLEFLIYFQGNSAPDKSGLPSDRFSAERTGGSVSTLTIQRTQQEDSAVYLCASSLGTEGTQYFGPGTRLLVL.

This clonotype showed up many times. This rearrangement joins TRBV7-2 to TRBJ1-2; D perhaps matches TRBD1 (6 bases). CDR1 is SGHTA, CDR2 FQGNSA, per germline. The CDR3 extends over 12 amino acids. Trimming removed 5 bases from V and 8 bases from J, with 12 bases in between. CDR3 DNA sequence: TGTGCCAGCAGCACTCAGGGGTGGGGCTACACCTTC. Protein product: CASSTQGWGYTF.